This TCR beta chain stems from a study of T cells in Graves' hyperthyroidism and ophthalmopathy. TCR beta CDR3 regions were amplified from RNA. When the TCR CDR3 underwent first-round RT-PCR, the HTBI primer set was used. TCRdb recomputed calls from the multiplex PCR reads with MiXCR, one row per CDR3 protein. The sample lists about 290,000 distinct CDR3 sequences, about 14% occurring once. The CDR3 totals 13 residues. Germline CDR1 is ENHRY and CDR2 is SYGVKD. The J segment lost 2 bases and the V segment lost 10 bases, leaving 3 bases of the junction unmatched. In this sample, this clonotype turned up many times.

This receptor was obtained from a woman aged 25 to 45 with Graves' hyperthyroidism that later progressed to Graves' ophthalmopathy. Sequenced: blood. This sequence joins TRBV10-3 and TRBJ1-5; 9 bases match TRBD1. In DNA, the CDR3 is TGTGCCACGGACAGGGGAGGCAATCAGCCCCAGCATTTT. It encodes CATDRGGNQPQHF.